This TCR beta chain is from a study of T cells in Graves' hyperthyroidism and ophthalmopathy (dated by TCRdb to the late 2010s). Looking at the study overall: Peripheral blood samples were taken at the time of initial diagnosis, prior to any treatment. To identify distinguishing TCR V-J signatures, a discovery cohort of 90 to 100 patients was used, comprising some 45 with Graves' ophthalmopathy and around 57 with stable Graves' hyperthyroidism. Prospective prediction of ophthalmopathy was tested in an independent validation cohort of 18 to 20 hyperthyroidism patients and 17 patients who later progressed to ophthalmopathy. For training and testing, the 95 to 100 patients in the discovery cohort were randomly divided in a 7:3 ratio. The study also compared thyroid tissue and blood T-cell repertoires from several Graves' hyperthyroidism patients. Following sampling, methimazole starting at 30 mg daily was given to hyperthyroidism patients, and high-dose intravenous methylprednisolone was given to ophthalmopathy patients. According to the paper, TCR Vbeta CDR3 sequencing was carried out on some 140 peripheral blood samples, which came from about 45 ophthalmopathy, 70 to 80 hyperthyroidism and about 17 progressor patients.

Findings and caveats that apply to the study as a whole: A 13 V-J signature model separated ophthalmopathy from stable hyperthyroidism, with 87.88% sensitivity and just under 84% specificity in cross-validation and 80%/75% in testing. No statistical method was used to fix the sample size in advance, and group allocation was not hidden from the investigators. Most expanded thyroid clonotypes (frequency above 0.001) were also detected in blood, suggesting blood repertoires may reflect thyroid immune responses. In validation, the model predicted progression to ophthalmopathy a median of about 6.8 months before onset, with 70% to 71% sensitivity and 72.22% specificity.

TCR beta CDR3 regions were amplified from RNA transcripts. A first-round RT-PCR of the TCR CDR3 used the HTBI primer set with the Qiagen OneStep RT-PCR kit. Libraries were constructed in a second round of multiplex PCR, after which size selection and purification were performed. Paired-end sequencing of the libraries was performed with 100 bp reads on an Illumina HiSeq2000. In the original analysis: SOAPnuke was used to process the raw data, throwing out any read that contained adapters or uncalled bases, had a mean Phred below 15, or lacked an exact constant-primer or identifier match. COPE v1.2.5 was used to merge high-quality paired reads, and clonotypes were defined as unique nucleotide sequences. Clonotypes were aligned to IMGT TRBV, TRBD and TRBJ reference segments using MiTCR v1.1. The analysis included only V-J combinations with a frequency above 0.0001, which together covered around 99% of the repertoires. A TCS score was defined as the ratio between F50 (clonal expansion) and ExV (chaos), using BLOSUM62-based TCRdist between CDR3 peptides within each V-J. Welch's t-statistics and random forest reduced 500 to 550 V-J features to under 15, which were used in a naive Bayes classifier (R e1071). TCRdb trimmed public reads at Q25 via fastp, called clones via MiXCR and kept in-frame beta chains. Here each entry gathers all rows of one CDR3 protein and keeps the most common genes and DNA. TCRdb, not the authors, supplied the V and J calls. The sample data list hundreds of thousands of distinct CDR3 sequences, and approximately 20% of these were observed just once. The top ten clones comprise approximately 40% of the sample.

Details on this clonotype: Its target antigen remains unknown. Base-call qualities are not available, and no considerably larger clone is one nucleotide away.

Graves' hyperthyroidism was defined as stable when no progression to ophthalmopathy occurred over 18 months of follow-up. Hyperthyroidism patients were aged 18 to 65 years and newly diagnosed, with disease duration of less than 2 months. Exclusion was applied to patients with uncontrolled infections, other autoimmune diseases, pregnancy or lactation. Diagnoses were established on the basis of clinical symptoms, serum thyroxine and TRAb, thyroid ultrasound, and orbital computed tomography. PBMCs were isolated from 7.5 to 10 ml of fresh peripheral blood by Ficoll-Paque density gradient centrifugation. Total RNA was extracted with Trizol reagent, and quality was checked on an Agilent 2100 Bioanalyzer. This receptor was taken from a man aged 35 to 55 with Graves' hyperthyroidism. Sequenced input: blood.

Read as DNA, the sequence is TGTGCCAGTAGTCCAGCCGGCTACGAGCAGTACTTC. Its product reads: CASSPAGYEQYF. The rearranged chain carries TRBV19 and TRBJ2-7; the D gene cannot be resolved reliably. CDR3 length: 12 amino acids, cysteine to phenylalanine. Only the CDR3 portion is preserved as DNA: 36 bases, with reading frame beginning at the first base. Reading the germline V gene (reference sequence) gives CDR1 LNHDA and CDR2 SQIVND. The V and J ends are trimmed by 5 bases and 3 bases, leaving 8 bases between them.